This T cell receptor (beta chain) was retrieved from a study of cytotoxic CD8 clonotypes in ibrutinib-treated CLL. Here immunoSEQ multiplex PCR was the method, and the copy in TCRdb shows in-frame clones only, minus some. The table lists around 310,000 clones, about 80% of them singletons, with about 6.3% in the top ten. The TCR sequence derives from a human donor with chronic lymphocytic leukemia. The starting material was PBMCs, obtained before ibrutinib treatment.

CDR3 DNA sequence: TGCGCCAGCAGCCAAGATCTTCTAGAGAACACTGAAGCTTTCTTT. As protein: CASSQDLLENTEAFF. V is TRBV4-1 and J is TRBJ1-1; D gene uncertain. CDR1 and CDR2 (germline): MGHRA, YSYEKL. V dropped 0 bases and J dropped 1 base, with 9 bases sitting between them. The CDR3 consists of 15 residues.